A selection of T cell receptor beta chains follows, all from one sample in a study of human T cells and chemical hapten exposure. TCRdb passed the RACE reads through MiXCR, listing each CDR3 protein once. The sample contains about 140,000 distinct CDR3 sequences, approximately 12% of which appear only once. Sample: whole blood, taken in connection with sensitization to the hapten diphenylcyclopropenone (DPC). The receptors were sampled from a woman aged 50 to 60 with alopecia areata. Some clones in this sample may be carry-over from other donors' samples. The CDR3 runs from the conserved cysteine through the conserved F or W. The D gene is left open where the match is weak. Size is stated for part of the rows, as once, few or many counts, or as a class when the clone is expanded.

TRBJ1-3 | few | TRBV20-1 | TRBD1 | TGCAGTGCGCCAGGGGGGGGCACAGGAAACACCATATATTTT | CSAPGGGTGNTIYF
TRBJ2-1 | many | TRBV21-1 | - | TGTGCCAGCAGCAAACCGGTCAGCGTAGCGGGAAATGAGCAGTTCTTC | CASSKPVSVAGNEQFF
TRBJ2-7 | few | TRBV20-1 | - | TGCAGTGCTAGAGGGCGGGATAGGTACGAGCAGTACTTC | CSARGRDRYEQYF
TRBJ2-7 | many | TRBV5-4 | - | TGTGCCAGCAGCCCGACAGGGTCCCGGGGGGTGGACGAGCAGTACTTC | CASSPTGSRGVDEQYF
TRBJ1-5 | many | TRBV19 | TRBD1 | TGTGCCAGTAGACTCGACAGGGGGCGTTTTTTTCAGCCCCAGCATTTT | CASRLDRGRFFQPQHF
TRBJ2-5 | few | TRBV19 | TRBD2 | TGTGCCAGTAGTATGCTTGCTAGCGGAAAAGAGACCCAGTACTTC | CASSMLASGKETQYF
TRBJ1-1 | few | TRBV20-1 | - | TGCAGTGCTAGGGATGAGGGAAGAGCTTTCTTT | CSARDEGRAFF
TRBJ1-6 | few | TRBV9 | - | TGTGCCAGCAGCCCTGAGTGGGATTCACCCCTCCACTTT | CASSPEWDSPLHF
TRBJ1-5 | - | TRBV4-2 | - | TGTGCCAGCAGCCAAGTGAGGGTTGGAGGGCCCCAGCATTTT | CASSQVRVGGPQHF
TRBJ1-1 | many | TRBV7-9 | - | TGTGCCAGCAGCGTGGGGTCGACCACTGAAGCTTTCTTT | CASSVGSTTEAFF
TRBJ1-3 | few | TRBV29-1 | TRBD1 | TGCGGCCTGAGGGGGCCCGGAAACACCATATATTTT | CGLRGPGNTIYF
TRBJ2-3 | many | TRBV19 | TRBD2 | TGTGCCAGTAGTATAGGCGGCCTAGCGGGGACCACAGATACGCAGTATTTT | CASSIGGLAGTTDTQYF
TRBJ2-3 | - | TRBV12-3/TRBV12-4 | TRBD2 | TGTGCCAGCAGACCTAGCGGAGCCGGGGGAGATACGCAGTATTTT | CASRPSGAGGDTQYF
TRBJ1-1 | - | TRBV18 | TRBD1 | TGTGCCAGCTCCGGACAGGGGGTGAACACTGAAGCTTTCTTT | CASSGQGVNTEAFF
TRBJ2-2 | few | TRBV12-3/TRBV12-4 | - | TGTGCCAGCAGTTTGCTAGCAACCGGGGAGCTGTTTTTT | CASSLLATGELFF
TRBJ1-4 | few | TRBV2 | - | TGTGCCAGCACCGAGGGCGGGACGGCTGAAAAACTGTTTTTT | CASTEGGTAEKLFF
TRBJ2-3 | - | TRBV7-8 | TRBD1 | TGTGCCAGCAGCTTACCGGACAGGGCCATACGATCAGATACGCAGTATTTT | CASSLPDRAIRSDTQYF
TRBJ2-7 | - | TRBV3-1 | TRBD2 | TGTGCCAGCAGCCCCCGACTAGCGCCCGACTACGAGCAGTACTTC | CASSPRLAPDYEQYF
TRBJ1-4 | few | TRBV5-1 | - | TGCGCCAGCAGCTCCCTGGGCGGGGAGTGGGAAAAACTGTTTTTT | CASSSLGGEWEKLFF
TRBJ2-7 | many | TRBV12-3/TRBV12-4 | - | TGTGCCAGCAGTCTATCCCTAGTAGAGGAGCAGTACTTC | CASSLSLVEEQYF
TRBJ2-7 | - | TRBV14 | - | TGTGCCAGCAGCGAGCTGATTGCCCTCGAGCAGTACTTC | CASSELIALEQYF
TRBJ2-5 | few | TRBV7-8 | - | TGTGCCAGCAGCAAAGACGAAGAGACCCAGTACTTC | CASSKDEETQYF
TRBJ2-2 | few | TRBV7-3 | - | TGTGCCAGCAGTCCCGCGAGCACCGGGGAGCTGTTTTTT | CASSPASTGELFF
TRBJ2-1 | many | TRBV19 | TRBD2 | TGTGCCAGTAATCCCGGGACTAGCGACGATGAGCAGTTCTTC | CASNPGTSDDEQFF
TRBJ2-3 | - | TRBV6-1 | - | TGTGCCATCGGAGGTGTGTCAGATACGCAGTATTTT | CAIGGVSDTQYF
TRBJ2-7 | few | TRBV5-1 | - | TGCGCCAGCAGCGGGGACGCACACTCCTACGAGCAGTACTTC | CASSGDAHSYEQYF
TRBJ2-1 | - | TRBV24-1 | - | TGTGCCACCAGTGATTTGCGGTCGGCGGGACCCTACAATGAGCAGTTCTTC | CATSDLRSAGPYNEQFF
TRBJ2-1 | few | TRBV4-2 | TRBD2 | TGTGCCAGCAGCCAAGATACTAGCGGAGGGAGCTCCTACAATGAGCAGTTCTTC | CASSQDTSGGSSYNEQFF
TRBJ2-2 | few | TRBV7-2 | TRBD2 | TGTGCCAGCAGCGCCCAGAGCGGGAGGGCCTCCGGGGAGCTGTTTTTT | CASSAQSGRASGELFF
TRBJ2-1 | many | TRBV7-2 | - | TGTGCCAGCAGCTTATCTAGCCCCCATGAGCAGTTCTTC | CASSLSSPHEQFF
TRBJ2-2 | - | TRBV27 | - | TGTGCCAGCTTCCCGGTCGCCATCCTCACCGGGGAGCTGTTTTTT | CASFPVAILTGELFF